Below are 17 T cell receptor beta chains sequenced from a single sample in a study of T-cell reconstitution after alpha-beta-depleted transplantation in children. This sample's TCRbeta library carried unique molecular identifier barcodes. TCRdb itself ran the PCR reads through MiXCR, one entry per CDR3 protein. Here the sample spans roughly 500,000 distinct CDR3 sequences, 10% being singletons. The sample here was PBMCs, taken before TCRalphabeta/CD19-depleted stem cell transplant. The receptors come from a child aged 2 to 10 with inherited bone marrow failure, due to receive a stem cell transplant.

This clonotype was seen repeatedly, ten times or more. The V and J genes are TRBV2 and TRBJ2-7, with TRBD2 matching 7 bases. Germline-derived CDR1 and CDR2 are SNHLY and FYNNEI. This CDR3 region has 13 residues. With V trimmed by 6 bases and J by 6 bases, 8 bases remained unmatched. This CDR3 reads CASRGTTLGEQYF. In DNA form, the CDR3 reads TGTGCCAGCAGAGGGACTACACTTGGCGAGCAGTACTTC.

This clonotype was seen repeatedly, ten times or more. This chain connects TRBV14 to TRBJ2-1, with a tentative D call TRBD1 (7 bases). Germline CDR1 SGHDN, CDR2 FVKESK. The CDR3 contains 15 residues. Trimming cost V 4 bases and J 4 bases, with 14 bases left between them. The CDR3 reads CASSLEQGGYNEQFF. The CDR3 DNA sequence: TGTGCCAGCAGCCTCGAGCAGGGGGGATACAATGAGCAGTTCTTC.

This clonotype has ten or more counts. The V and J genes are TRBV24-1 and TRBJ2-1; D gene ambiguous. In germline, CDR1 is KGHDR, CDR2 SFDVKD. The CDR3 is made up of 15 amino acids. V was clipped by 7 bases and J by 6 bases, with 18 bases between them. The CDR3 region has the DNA TGTGCCACCAGCGAAACTGGGCGGTCAAGCAATGAGCAGTTCTTC. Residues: CATSETGRSSNEQFF.

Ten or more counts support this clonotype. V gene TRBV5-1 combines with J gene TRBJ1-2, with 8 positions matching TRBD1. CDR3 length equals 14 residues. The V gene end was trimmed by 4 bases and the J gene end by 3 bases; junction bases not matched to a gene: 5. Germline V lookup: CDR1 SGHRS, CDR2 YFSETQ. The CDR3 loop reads CASSRTGFDYGYTF. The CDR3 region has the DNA TGCGCCAGCAGCAGGACAGGGTTCGACTATGGCTACACCTTC. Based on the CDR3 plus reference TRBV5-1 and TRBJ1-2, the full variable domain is KAGVTQTPRYLIKTRGQQVTLSCSPISGHRSVSWYQQTPGQGLQFLFEYFSETQRNKGNFPGRFSGRQFSNSRSEMNVSTLELGDSALYLCASSRTGFDYGYTFGSGTRLTVV.

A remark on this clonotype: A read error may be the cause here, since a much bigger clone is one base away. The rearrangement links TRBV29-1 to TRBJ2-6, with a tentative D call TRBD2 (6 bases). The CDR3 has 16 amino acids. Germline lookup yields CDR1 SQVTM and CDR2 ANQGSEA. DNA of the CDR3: TGCAGCGTTGGGGGCGGGATAAGCTCTGGGGCCAAAGTCCTGACTTTC. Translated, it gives CSVGGGISSGAKVLTF.

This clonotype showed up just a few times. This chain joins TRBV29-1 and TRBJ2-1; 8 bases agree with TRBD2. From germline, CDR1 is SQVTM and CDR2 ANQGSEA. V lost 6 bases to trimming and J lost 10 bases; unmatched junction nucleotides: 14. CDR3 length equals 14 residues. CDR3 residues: CSVFGRGRGDEQFF. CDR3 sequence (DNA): TGCAGCGTATTCGGACGGGGGCGGGGGGACGAGCAGTTCTTC.

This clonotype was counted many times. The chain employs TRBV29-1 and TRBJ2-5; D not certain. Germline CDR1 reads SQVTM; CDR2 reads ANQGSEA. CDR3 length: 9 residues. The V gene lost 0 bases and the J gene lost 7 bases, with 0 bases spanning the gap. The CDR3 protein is CSVEETQYF. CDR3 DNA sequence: TGCAGCGTTGAAGAGACCCAGTACTTC.

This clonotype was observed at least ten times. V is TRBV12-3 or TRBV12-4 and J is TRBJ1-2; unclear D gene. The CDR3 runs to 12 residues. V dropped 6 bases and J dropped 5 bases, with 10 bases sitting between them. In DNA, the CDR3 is TGTGCCAGCAGCGTGGGTCAATATGGCTACACCTTC. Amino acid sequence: CASSVGQYGYTF.

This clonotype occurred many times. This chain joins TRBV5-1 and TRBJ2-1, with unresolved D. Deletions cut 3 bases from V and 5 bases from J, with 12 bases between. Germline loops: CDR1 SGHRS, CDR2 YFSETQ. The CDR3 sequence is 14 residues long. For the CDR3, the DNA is TGCGCCAGCAGCTCGATGACTGTAGACAATGAGCAGTTCTTC. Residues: CASSSMTVDNEQFF.

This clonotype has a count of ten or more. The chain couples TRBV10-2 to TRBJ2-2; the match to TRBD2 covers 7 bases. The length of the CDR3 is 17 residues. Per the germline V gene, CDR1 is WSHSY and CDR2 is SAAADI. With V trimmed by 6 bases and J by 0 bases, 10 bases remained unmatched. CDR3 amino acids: CASRIGPSGTNTGELFF. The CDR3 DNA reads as TGCGCCAGCAGAATAGGCCCTAGCGGCACGAACACCGGGGAGCTGTTTTTT.

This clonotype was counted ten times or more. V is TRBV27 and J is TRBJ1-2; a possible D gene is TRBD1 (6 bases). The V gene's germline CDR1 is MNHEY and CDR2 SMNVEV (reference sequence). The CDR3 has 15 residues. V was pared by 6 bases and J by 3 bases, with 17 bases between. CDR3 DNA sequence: TGTGCCAGCAGAAGGGCGGGGAGGGGGTACTATGGCTACACCTTC. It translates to CASRRAGRGYYGYTF.

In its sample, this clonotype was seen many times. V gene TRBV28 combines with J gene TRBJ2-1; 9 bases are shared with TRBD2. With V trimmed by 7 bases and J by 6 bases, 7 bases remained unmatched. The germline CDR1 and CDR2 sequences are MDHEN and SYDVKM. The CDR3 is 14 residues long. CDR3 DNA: TGTGCCAGCACCCTTCTAGCGGGAATCAATGAGCAGTTCTTC. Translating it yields CASTLLAGINEQFF.

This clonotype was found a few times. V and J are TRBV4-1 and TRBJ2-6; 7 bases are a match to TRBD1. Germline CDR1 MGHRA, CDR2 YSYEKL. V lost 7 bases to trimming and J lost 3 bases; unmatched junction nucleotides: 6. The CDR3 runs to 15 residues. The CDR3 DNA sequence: TGCGCCAGCAATGAGGGGGCTGGTGGGGCCAACGTCCTGACTTTC. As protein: CASNEGAGGANVLTF.

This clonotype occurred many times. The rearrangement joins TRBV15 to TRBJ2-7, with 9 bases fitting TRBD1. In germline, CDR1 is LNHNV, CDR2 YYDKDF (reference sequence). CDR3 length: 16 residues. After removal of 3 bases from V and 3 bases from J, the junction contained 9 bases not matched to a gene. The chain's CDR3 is CATSRAMGQGGYEQYF. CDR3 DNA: TGTGCCACCAGCAGGGCTATGGGACAGGGCGGCTACGAGCAGTACTTC.

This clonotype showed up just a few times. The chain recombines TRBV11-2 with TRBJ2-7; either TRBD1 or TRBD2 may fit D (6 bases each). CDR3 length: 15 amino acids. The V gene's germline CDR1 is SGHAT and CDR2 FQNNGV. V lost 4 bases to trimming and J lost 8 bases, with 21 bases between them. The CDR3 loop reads CASSSIRGRDFKQYF. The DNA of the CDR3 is TGTGCCAGCAGCTCGATCAGGGGCCGGGACTTCAAGCAGTACTTC. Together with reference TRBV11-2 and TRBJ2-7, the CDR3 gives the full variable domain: EAGVAQSPRYKIIEKRQSVAFWCNPISGHATLYWYQQILGQGPKLLIQFQNNGVVDDSQLPKDRFSAERLKGVDSTLKIQPAKLEDSAVYLCASSSIRGRDFKQYFGPGTRLTVT.

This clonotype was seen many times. The CDR3 reads CSAVGGSTEAFF. In nucleotides, the CDR3 is TGCAGTGCTGTAGGGGGGAGTACTGAAGCTTTCTTT. J is TRBJ1-1 and V is TRBV20-1; possibly TRBD1 for D (6 bases). V was cut by 5 bases and J by 5 bases, with 12 bases left in between. CDR1 and CDR2 (germline): DFQATT, SNEGSKA (reference sequence). The CDR3 sequence is 12 residues long.

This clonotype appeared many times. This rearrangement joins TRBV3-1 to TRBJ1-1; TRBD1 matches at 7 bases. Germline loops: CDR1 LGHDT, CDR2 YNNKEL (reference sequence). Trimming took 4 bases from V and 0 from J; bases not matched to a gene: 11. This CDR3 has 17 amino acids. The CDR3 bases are TGTGCCAGCAGCCCCTCTTGGGACAGTTACATGAACACTGAAGCTTTCTTT. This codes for CASSPSWDSYMNTEAFF.